The 27 T cell receptor beta chains presented below share a single source sample, sequenced in a study of graft-versus-host responses after intestinal transplantation. These receptors' targets are unknown. Clones were read by immunoSEQ multiplex PCR, and TCRdb kept only the in-frame ones, dropping some. The table shows 65,000 to 90,000 clones, with approximately 90% occurring only once. The sequencing used unstimulated CD8+ T cells sorted from spleen or lymph node cells, collected before transplant. Receptors originate from a human donor who was the organ donor for an intestinal transplant.

Concerning this clone: Other DNA sequences in this sample translate to the same CDR3. V gene TRBV6-5 combines with J gene TRBJ2-2; D is ambiguous. Germline V CDR1 and CDR2: MNHEY, SVGAGI. This CDR3 is 16 amino acids long. Trimming pared 0 bases from V and 5 bases from J, leaving 13 bases between. The CDR3 DNA reads as TGTGCCAGCAGTTACTCGAGAGCTGTGTTTACCGGGGAGCTGTTTTTT. This encodes CASSYSRAVFTGELFF.

The chain is built from TRBV4-1 and TRBJ2-1; TRBD2 matches 9 bases. V lost 1 base to trimming and J lost 0 bases; unmatched junction nucleotides: 1. The length of the CDR3 is 16 residues. The germline gives CDR1 MGHRA, CDR2 YSYEKL. CDR3 bases: TGCGCCAGCAGCCAAGCTAGCGGGGACTCCTACAATGAGCAGTTCTTC. Amino acids: CASSQASGDSYNEQFF.

The rearrangement joins TRBV2 to TRBJ1-5, with a possible D match to TRBD1 (5 bases). CDR3 size: 15 residues. CDR1 and CDR2 (germline): SNHLY, FYNNEI. With 4 bases removed from V and 6 bases from J, the gap between germline ends came to 16 bases. The CDR3 loop is CASSVSGQGFQPQHF. DNA for the CDR3: TGTGCCAGCAGTGTTAGCGGGCAGGGTTTTCAGCCCCAGCATTTT. Supplemented by reference TRBV2 and TRBJ1-5, the full variable domain reads EPEVTQTPSHQVTQMGQEVILRCVPISNHLYFYWYRQILGQKVEFLVSFYNNEISEKSEIFDDQFSVERPDGSNFTLKIRSTKLEDSAMYFCASSVSGQGFQPQHFGDGTRLSIL.

Details on this clone: This specimen includes other DNA sequences encoding the same CDR3. V gene TRBV5-6 combines with J gene TRBJ2-5; no clear D gene. There are 16 residues in the CDR3. Germline loops: CDR1 SGHDT, CDR2 YYEEEE. The germline V and J ends were trimmed by 4 bases and 5 bases, with 21 bases remaining between them. CDR3 bases: TGTGCCAGCAGCCCGAGGATGTACGCGGCCGATGAGACCCAGTACTTC. This translates into CASSPRMYAADETQYF.

The V gene is TRBV9, the J gene TRBJ2-3; 10 nucleotides align to TRBD2. The V gene's germline CDR1 is SGDLS and CDR2 YYNGEE. J was trimmed by 3 bases and V by 0 bases; bases with no gene match: 4. The length of the CDR3 is 16 residues. CDR3 sequence: CASSVAAGGITDTQYF. The CDR3 coding sequence is TGTGCCAGCAGCGTAGCAGCGGGGGGGATTACAGATACGCAGTATTTT.

The CDR3 sequence is CASSEPRGGYEQYF. In DNA, the CDR3 is TGTGCCAGCAGTGAACCTAGGGGTGGTTACGAGCAGTACTTC. The chain recombines TRBV6-5 with TRBJ2-7; D might be TRBD1 (5 bases). The CDR3 has 14 amino acids. Per germline, CDR1 MNHEY and CDR2 SVGAGI. V was pared by 5 bases and J by 4 bases, with 15 bases between.

The CDR3 is CASSSSQGRNIQYF. The DNA for the CDR3 is TGTGCCAGCAGCAGCTCACAGGGGCGGAACATTCAGTACTTC. V is TRBV5-6 and J is TRBJ2-4; 7 nucleotides align to TRBD1. The CDR3 runs 14 residues. J gave up 7 bases and V 4 bases, and 8 bases lay outside the gene matches. Germline V gene lookup returns CDR1 SGHDT and CDR2 YYEEEE.

The chain combines TRBV12-5 with TRBJ2-2; the D gene is possibly TRBD2 (5 bases). The CDR3 is 17 amino acids. The germline V gene has CDR1 LGHNT and CDR2 FRNRAP. The V end was cut by 0 bases, the J end by 9 bases, with 20 bases between. In nucleotides, the CDR3 is TGTGCTAGTGGTTTGGTAAGTAGAGGGAAACAGATCCGGGAGCTGTTTTTT. Its translation is CASGLVSRGKQIRELFF.

This rearrangement joins TRBV7-9 to TRBJ2-5; 12 nucleotides align to TRBD2. Germline CDR1 SEHNR, CDR2 FQNEAQ (reference sequence). The CDR3 covers 15 residues. The V gene end was trimmed by 4 bases and the J gene end by 5 bases; junction bases not matched to a gene: 5. Here the CDR3 reads CASSSTSGGYETQYF. The CDR3 nucleotides read TGTGCCAGCAGCTCAACTAGCGGGGGGTATGAGACCCAGTACTTC.

The gene calls are TRBV27 and TRBJ1-6; TRBD1 agrees at 9 bases. Germline CDR1 and CDR2: MNHEY and SMNVEV (reference sequence). The V segment lost 5 bases and the J segment 7 bases; nucleotides outside the gene matches: 3. This CDR3 region has 14 residues. In DNA, the CDR3 is TGTGCCAGCAGTCTACAGGGGGCCAATTCACCCCTCCACTTT. This codes for CASSLQGANSPLHF.

The chain has TRBV27 and TRBJ2-2; no firm D call. Per the germline V gene, CDR1 is MNHEY and CDR2 is SMNVEV (reference sequence). CDR3 length equals 12 residues. V dropped 6 bases and J dropped 6 bases, with 8 bases sitting between them. CDR3 coding DNA: TGTGCCAGCAGAAGAAGTCCCGGGGAGCTGTTTTTT. Protein sequence: CASRRSPGELFF.

The chain links TRBV13 to TRBJ1-2, with D possibly TRBD1 on 5 matching bases. Trimming cost V 1 base and J 1 base, with 13 bases left between them. The germline V gene encodes CDR1 PRHDT and CDR2 FYEKMQ (reference sequence). The CDR3 is 16 amino acids. CDR3 coding DNA: TGTGCCAGCAGCTTAGCCCAAACCAGGGTTAACTATGGCTACACCTTC. As protein: CASSLAQTRVNYGYTF.

This clone has a single count. V gene TRBV6-1 combines with J gene TRBJ2-5; no clear D. The better agreement between TRBJ2-7 and the DNA end casts doubt on the J call. This CDR3 has 15 amino acids. The germline V gene has CDR1 MNHNS and CDR2 SASEGT. DNA of the CDR3: TGTGCCAGCAGTGAATTGGAAGCCAGCTCCTACGAGCAGTACTTC. Translated: CASSELEASSYEQYF.

CDR3 bases: TGTGCCAGCAGCTTAGTATCTGAAGCTTTCTTT. The encoded protein is CASSLVSEAFF. The chain is built from TRBV7-9 and TRBJ1-1; D not resolved. V shed 1 base and J shed 6 bases, with 3 bases lying between them. The CDR3 spans 11 residues. Germline CDR1 and CDR2: SEHNR and FQNEAQ (reference sequence).

The chain is built from TRBV10-2 and TRBJ1-2; tentatively, D is TRBD1 (5 bases). This CDR3 contains 10 residues. Germline-derived CDR1 and CDR2 are WSHSY and SAAADI. The V end was cut by 10 bases, the J end by 6 bases, with 9 bases between. The CDR3 loop is CATRRDGYTF. The CDR3 DNA reads as TGCGCCACCCGCAGGGATGGCTACACCTTC.

The gene calls are TRBV15 and TRBJ1-4, with TRBD1 matching over 7 bases. Germline CDR1 is LNHNV and CDR2 is YYDKDF (reference sequence). V lost 3 bases, J lost 5 bases, and 12 bases stayed unmatched. The CDR3 spans 17 residues. This CDR3 is CATSREEVDRRNEKLFF. DNA of the CDR3: TGTGCCACCAGCAGGGAGGAAGTGGACAGGAGAAATGAAAAACTGTTTTTT.

This chain connects TRBV7-9 to TRBJ2-3, with 9 bases matching TRBD2. This CDR3 has 17 residues. The V and J ends lost 2 bases and 5 bases, in that order; junction bases with no gene match: 11. Germline values: CDR1 SEHNR, CDR2 FQNEAQ (reference sequence). The CDR3 is CASSLPAGREGEDTQYF. The DNA of the CDR3 is TGTGCCAGCAGCTTACCGGCCGGGCGGGAGGGGGAAGATACGCAGTATTTT.

V is TRBV27 and J is TRBJ2-1; tentatively, D is TRBD1 (7 bases). The CDR3 is 16 residues long. Per germline, CDR1 MNHEY and CDR2 SMNVEV (reference sequence). The V end was cut by 5 bases, the J end by 2 bases, with 16 bases between. The CDR3 loop is CASSPGGLLPYNEQFF. In DNA, the CDR3 is TGTGCCAGCAGTCCAGGGGGACTCCTCCCCTACAATGAGCAGTTCTTC.

This clone was recorded a few times. V usage is TRBV7-7 and J usage is TRBJ1-3; D gene unclear. Between the trimmed V and J ends, which lost 5 bases and 2 bases, there was a span of 13 bases. This CDR3 spans 15 amino acids. The germline CDR1 and CDR2 sequences are SSHAT and FNYEAQ (reference sequence). The CDR3 here is CASSLESGPGNTIYF. In nucleotides, the CDR3 is TGTGCCAGCAGCCTAGAATCAGGCCCTGGAAACACCATATATTTT.

The chain combines TRBV30 with TRBJ2-7; D could derive from TRBD1 or TRBD2 (6 bases each). This CDR3 region has 12 residues. CDR1 is GTSNPN, CDR2 SVGIG, per germline (reference sequence). The V end lost 3 bases, the J end lost 6 bases, and 12 bases lay between the germline ends. In DNA, the CDR3 is TGTGCCTGGAGCCCGGGGGCAGGCGAGCAGTACTTC. It encodes CAWSPGAGEQYF.

This clone has just one count. This rearrangement joins TRBV5-5 to TRBJ1-2; unclear D gene. V was cut by 2 bases and J by 3 bases, with 11 bases left in between. The CDR3 is 14 amino acids. Germline V gene lookup returns CDR1 SGHKS and CDR2 YYEKEE (reference sequence). The DNA for the CDR3 is TGTGCCAGCAGCTTTTCCCCGGGAGACTATGGCTACACCTTC. It yields the protein CASSFSPGDYGYTF.

This sequence joins TRBV11-2 and TRBJ2-3; D gene ambiguous. Germline loops: CDR1 SGHAT, CDR2 FQNNGV. The CDR3 has 15 residues. Trimming left V 3 bases short and J 5 bases short, with 15 bases between. CDR3 in amino acids: CASSFILGPLDTQYF. DNA for the CDR3: TGTGCCAGCAGCTTTATACTTGGCCCCCTAGATACGCAGTATTTT. The entire variable domain, with the rest obtained from reference TRBV11-2 and TRBJ2-3, is as follows: EAGVAQSPRYKIIEKRQSVAFWCNPISGHATLYWYQQILGQGPKLLIQFQNNGVVDDSQLPKDRFSAERLKGVDSTLKIQPAKLEDSAVYLCASSFILGPLDTQYFGPGTRLTVL.

This chain joins TRBV27 and TRBJ2-7; perhaps TRBD1 as D (6 bases). CDR3 length: 14 residues. V was pared by 2 bases and J by 1 base, with 9 bases between. CDR1 MNHEY and CDR2 SMNVEV come from the germline V gene (reference sequence). The CDR3 sequence is CASSLQGPSYEQYF. CDR3 nucleotide sequence: TGTGCCAGCAGTTTACAGGGGCCGTCCTACGAGCAGTACTTC.

For this clone: A junction boundary mismatches the germline segment, possibly from a read error. The V and J genes are TRBV7-7 and TRBJ2-1; the match to TRBD1 covers 7 bases. This CDR3 contains 15 residues. The germline CDR1 and CDR2 sequences are SSHAT and FNYEAQ (reference sequence). CDR3 amino acids: CASSLGDTGVDEQFF. In DNA, the CDR3 is TGTGCTAGCAGCTTGGGAGACACAGGGGTCGATGAGCAGTTCTTC.

V and J are TRBV27 and TRBJ2-7, with 10 bases matching TRBD2. V dropped 6 bases and J dropped 5; count of bases not matched to a gene: 4. Germline V CDR1 and CDR2: MNHEY, SMNVEV (reference sequence). CDR3 size: 13 residues. Written as DNA, the CDR3 is TGTGCCAGCAGGAACGGACTAGCGGACGAGCAGTACTTC. It translates to CASRNGLADEQYF.

The CDR3: CASSLVTSTNYGYTF. CDR3 DNA sequence: TGTGCCAGCAGCTTAGTGACAAGTACTAACTATGGCTACACCTTC. V usage is TRBV7-8 and J usage is TRBJ1-2; D remains unclear. The V gene's germline CDR1 is SGHVS and CDR2 FQNEAQ. This CDR3 region has 15 residues. V shed 1 base and J shed 0 bases, with 9 bases lying between them.

V usage is TRBV27 and J usage is TRBJ2-1; TRBD2 might be the D (5 bases). The CDR3 totals 14 residues. Trimming cost V 2 bases and J 3 bases, with 8 bases left between them. Germline V gene lookup returns CDR1 MNHEY and CDR2 SMNVEV (reference sequence). CDR3 nucleotides: TGTGCCAGCAGTTTAGACGGGAACTACAATGAGCAGTTCTTC. Amino acids: CASSLDGNYNEQFF.